This T cell receptor (beta chain) emerged from a study of blood T cell repertoires in COVID-19. Study background: Sample material is recorded as cDNA or gDNA derived from T cells, B-cell-depleted T cells, or PBMCs.

Original handling: Amplification with reference gene primers provided the estimates of nucleated cell counts. Libraries were prepared by immunoSEQ multiplex PCR; TCRdb keeps only in-frame clonotypes and omits some of them. V, J and clone size are those of that table, while D and trimming were read from the DNA. The sample has under 200,000 clones; roughly 90% are singletons. The CDR3 totals 12 residues. Germline values: CDR1 LGHDT, CDR2 YNNKEL (reference sequence). With 0 bases removed from V and 5 bases from J, the gap between germline ends came to 5 bases. The source material was peripheral blood. V gene TRBV3-1 (or the pseudogene TRBV3-2) combines with J gene TRBJ2-7, with D unresolved. The source is a man over 45 with acute or convalescent COVID-19. CDR3 DNA sequence: TGTGCCAGCAGCCAAGATCCCAACGAGCAGTACTTC. Its translation: CASSQDPNEQYF.